This T cell receptor (beta chain) emerged from a study of cytomegalovirus exposure and HLA in healthy donors. Study-level points and caveats: In a later analysis, TCR beta V- and J-gene trimming was associated with a missense DCLRE1C variant.

Remarks on this clone: What it binds is not known.

13 Jbeta primers and 60 Vbeta primers were used for the PCR. Sequenced by immunoSEQ multiplex PCR; TCRdb stores in-frame clones only, minus some. This sample contains around 150,000 clones. The V and J ends lost 1 base and 1 base respectively, with 4 bases between them. Germline loops: CDR1 KGHSH, CDR2 LQKENI. The CDR3 spans 13 residues. It was healthy bone marrow donors who served as donors. Unrecorded immune exposure was likely among donors, who were nominally healthy when sampled. The J gene is TRBJ2-5, the V gene TRBV18; no firm D call. The specimen sequenced was PBMCs. This TCR was sampled from a woman aged 55-69 years in good health and CMV-seronegative. The CDR3 sequence is CASSPRSQETQYF. CDR3 DNA sequence: TGTGCCAGCTCACCACGTAGCCAAGAGACCCAGTACTTC.